Below, one T cell receptor (beta chain) is given with its context. Antigen: not known. These data belong to a study of T cell responses to AZD1222 COVID-19 vaccine. Points from the study as a whole: At baseline, seropositivity was found in only 5 to 7 AZD1222 recipients. Rises in breadth and depth of Spike-specific TCRs came after two AZD1222 doses. Targeting of unmutated variant regions was reportedly seen in nearly half of spike-specific TCRs.

Profiled with immunoSEQ multiplex PCR; TCRdb holds only in-frame clones, not every one. The repertoire holds nearly 90,000 clones, with 88% as singletons. Looked up from germline, CDR1 is SGHTA and CDR2 is FQGNSA. V lost 1 base to trimming and J lost 5 bases; unmatched junction nucleotides: 11. This CDR3 is built from 17 residues. V gene TRBV7-2 combines with J gene TRBJ2-3; 8 positions match TRBD2. Source: peripheral blood, taken on day 0 of MenACWY control vaccination. This receptor was obtained from an adult in good health. CDR3 loop: CASSLGPPGGLGDTQYF. CDR3 in DNA: TGTGCCAGCAGCTTAGGGCCCCCGGGGGGGCTGGGAGATACGCAGTATTTT. The entire variable domain, with the rest obtained from reference TRBV7-2 and TRBJ2-3, is as follows: GAGVSQSPSNKVTEKGKDVELRCDPISGHTALYWYRQSLGQGLEFLIYFQGNSAPDKSGLPSDRFSAERTGGSVSTLTIQRTQQEDSAVYLCASSLGPPGGLGDTQYFGPGTRLTVL.